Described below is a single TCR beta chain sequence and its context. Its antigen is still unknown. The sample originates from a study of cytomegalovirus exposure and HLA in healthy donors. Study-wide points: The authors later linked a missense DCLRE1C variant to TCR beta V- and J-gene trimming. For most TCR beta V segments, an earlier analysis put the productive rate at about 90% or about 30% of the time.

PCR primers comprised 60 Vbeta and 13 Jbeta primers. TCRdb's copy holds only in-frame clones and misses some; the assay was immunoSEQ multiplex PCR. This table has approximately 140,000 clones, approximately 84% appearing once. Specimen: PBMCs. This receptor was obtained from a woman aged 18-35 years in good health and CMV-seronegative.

The CDR3 DNA sequence: TGTGCCTGGGACAGGGGTGACACTGAAGCTTTCTTT. Translating gives CAWDRGDTEAFF. This chain joins TRBV30 and TRBJ1-1; 8 nucleotides align to TRBD1. The germline gives CDR1 GTSNPN, CDR2 SVGIG (reference sequence). The CDR3 sequence is 12 residues long. J gave up 3 bases and V 5 bases, and 2 bases lay outside the gene matches.